This T cell receptor beta chain was identified during a study of control samples from healthy donors and cancer patients. V was pared by 1 base and J by 1 base, with 17 bases between. Germline-derived CDR1 and CDR2 are SEHNR and FQNEAQ (reference sequence). CDR3 length equals 19 residues. Method: immunoSEQ multiplex PCR; TCRdb's copy keeps in-frame clones and lacks some. The repertoire has approximately 40,000 clones, around 75% of them found once; the top ten carry roughly 18%. The sequence derives from a male donor with melanoma. The chain employs TRBV7-9 and TRBJ2-6, with D perhaps matching TRBD1 or TRBD2 (6 bases each). The sequencing input was formalin-fixed, paraffin-embedded tissue. In DNA, the CDR3 is TGTGCCAGCAGCTTAGGGGTGGGGGGCCCATGGTCTGGGGCCAACGTCCTGACTTTC. Translation: CASSLGVGGPWSGANVLTF.